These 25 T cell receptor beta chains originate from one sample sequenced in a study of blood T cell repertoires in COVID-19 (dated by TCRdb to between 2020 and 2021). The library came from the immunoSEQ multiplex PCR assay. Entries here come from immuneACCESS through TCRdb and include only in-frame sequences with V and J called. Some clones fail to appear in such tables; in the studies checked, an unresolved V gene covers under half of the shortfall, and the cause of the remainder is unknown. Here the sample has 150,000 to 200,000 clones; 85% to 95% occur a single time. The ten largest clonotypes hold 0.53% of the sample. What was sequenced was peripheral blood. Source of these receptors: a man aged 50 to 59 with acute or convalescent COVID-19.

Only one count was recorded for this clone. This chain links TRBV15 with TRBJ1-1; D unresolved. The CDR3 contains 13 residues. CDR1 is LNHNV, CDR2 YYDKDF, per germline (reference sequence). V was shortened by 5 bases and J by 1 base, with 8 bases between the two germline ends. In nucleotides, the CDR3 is TGTGCCACCAGCCTAGGGAGGAACACTGAAGCTTTCTTT. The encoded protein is CATSLGRNTEAFF.

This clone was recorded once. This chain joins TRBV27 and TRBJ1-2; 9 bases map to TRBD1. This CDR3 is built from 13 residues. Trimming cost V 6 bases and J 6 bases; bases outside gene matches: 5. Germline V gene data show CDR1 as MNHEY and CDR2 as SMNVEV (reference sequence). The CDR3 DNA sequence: TGTGCCAGCAGACCCTGGACAGGGGATGGCTACACCTTC. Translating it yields CASRPWTGDGYTF.

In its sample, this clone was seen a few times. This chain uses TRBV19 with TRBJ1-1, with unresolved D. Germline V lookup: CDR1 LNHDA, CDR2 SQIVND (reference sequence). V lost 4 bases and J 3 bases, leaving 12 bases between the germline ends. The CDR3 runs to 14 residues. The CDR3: CASSTGGYYTEAFF. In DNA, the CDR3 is TGTGCCAGTAGTACGGGAGGGTATTACACTGAAGCTTTCTTT.

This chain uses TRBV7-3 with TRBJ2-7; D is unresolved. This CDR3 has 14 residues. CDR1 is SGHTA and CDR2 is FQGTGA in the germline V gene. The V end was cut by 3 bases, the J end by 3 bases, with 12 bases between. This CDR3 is CASSFGGEGYEQYF. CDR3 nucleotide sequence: TGTGCCAGCAGCTTCGGCGGCGAAGGCTACGAGCAGTACTTC. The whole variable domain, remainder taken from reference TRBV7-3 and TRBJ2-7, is GAGVSQTPSNKVTEKGKYVELRCDPISGHTALYWYRQSLGQGPEFLIYFQGTGAADDSGLPNDRFFAVRPEGSVSTLKIQRTERGDSAVYLCASSFGGEGYEQYFGPGTRLTVT.

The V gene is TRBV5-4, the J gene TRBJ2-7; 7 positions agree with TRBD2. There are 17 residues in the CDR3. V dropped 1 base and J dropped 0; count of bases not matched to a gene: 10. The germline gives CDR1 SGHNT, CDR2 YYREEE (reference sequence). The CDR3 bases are TGTGCCAGCAGCTTGCTTCAGGCGGGGGAAAGCTCCTACGAGCAGTACTTC. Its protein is CASSLLQAGESSYEQYF.

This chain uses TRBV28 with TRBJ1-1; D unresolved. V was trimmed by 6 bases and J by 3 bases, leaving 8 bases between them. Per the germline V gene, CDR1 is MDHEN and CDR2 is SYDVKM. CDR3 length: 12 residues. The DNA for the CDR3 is TGTGCCAGCAGGTCGGGAGACACTGAAGCTTTCTTT. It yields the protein CASRSGDTEAFF.

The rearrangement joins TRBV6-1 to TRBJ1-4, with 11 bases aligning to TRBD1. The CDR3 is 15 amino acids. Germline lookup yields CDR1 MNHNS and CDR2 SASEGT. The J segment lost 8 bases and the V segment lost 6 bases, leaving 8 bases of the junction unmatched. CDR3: CASRLPGQGGEKLFF. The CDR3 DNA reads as TGTGCCAGCAGATTACCGGGACAGGGGGGCGAAAAACTGTTTTTT.

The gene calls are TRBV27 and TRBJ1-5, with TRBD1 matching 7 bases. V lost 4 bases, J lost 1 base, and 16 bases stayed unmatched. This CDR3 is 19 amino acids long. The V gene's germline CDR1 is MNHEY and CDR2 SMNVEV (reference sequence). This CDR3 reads CASSSLFTRQGWSNQPQHF. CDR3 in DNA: TGTGCCAGCAGTTCCCTTTTTACCCGACAGGGATGGAGCAATCAGCCCCAGCATTTT.

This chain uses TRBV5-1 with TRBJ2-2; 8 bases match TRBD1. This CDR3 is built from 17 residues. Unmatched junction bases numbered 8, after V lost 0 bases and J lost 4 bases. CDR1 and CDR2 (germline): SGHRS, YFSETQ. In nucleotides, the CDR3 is TGCGCCAGCAGCTTGGTTGGACAGGGTTCGGTCACCGGGGAGCTGTTTTTT. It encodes CASSLVGQGSVTGELFF.

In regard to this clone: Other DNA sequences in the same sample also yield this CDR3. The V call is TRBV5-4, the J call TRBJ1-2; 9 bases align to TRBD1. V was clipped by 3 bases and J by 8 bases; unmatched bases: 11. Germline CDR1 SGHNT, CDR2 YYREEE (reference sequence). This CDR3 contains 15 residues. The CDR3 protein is CASSSGTGYMRGYTF. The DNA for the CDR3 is TGTGCCAGCAGCTCCGGGACAGGGTACATGAGGGGCTACACCTTC.

The CDR3 spells CASSSATEGNTIYF. Written as DNA, the CDR3 is TGTGCCAGCAGTTCGGCGACAGAAGGAAACACCATATATTTT. The chain has TRBV6-6 and TRBJ1-3; the D gene is possibly TRBD1 (5 bases). Trimming pared 4 bases from V and 4 bases from J, leaving 11 bases between. Germline-derived CDR1 and CDR2 are MNHNY and SVGAGI (reference sequence). The length of the CDR3 is 14 residues.

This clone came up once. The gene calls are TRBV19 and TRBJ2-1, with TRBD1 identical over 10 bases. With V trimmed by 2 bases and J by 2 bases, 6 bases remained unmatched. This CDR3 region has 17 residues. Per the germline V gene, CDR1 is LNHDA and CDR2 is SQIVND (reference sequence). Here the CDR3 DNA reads TGTGCCAGTAGTATATATGGGACAGGGGTCCCCTACAATGAGCAGTTCTTC. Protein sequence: CASSIYGTGVPYNEQFF.

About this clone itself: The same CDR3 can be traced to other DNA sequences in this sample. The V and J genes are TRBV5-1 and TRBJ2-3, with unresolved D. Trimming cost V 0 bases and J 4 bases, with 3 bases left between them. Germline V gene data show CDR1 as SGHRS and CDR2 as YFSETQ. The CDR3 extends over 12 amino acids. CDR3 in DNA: TGCGCCAGCAGCTTGGCGTCAGATACGCAGTATTTT. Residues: CASSLASDTQYF.

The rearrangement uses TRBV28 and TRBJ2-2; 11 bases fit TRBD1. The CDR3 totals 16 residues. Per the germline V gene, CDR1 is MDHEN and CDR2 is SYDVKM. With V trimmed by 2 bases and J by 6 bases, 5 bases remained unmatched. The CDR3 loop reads CASSLRTGGFPGELFF. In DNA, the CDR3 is TGTGCCAGCAGTTTACGGACAGGGGGCTTCCCCGGGGAGCTGTTTTTT.

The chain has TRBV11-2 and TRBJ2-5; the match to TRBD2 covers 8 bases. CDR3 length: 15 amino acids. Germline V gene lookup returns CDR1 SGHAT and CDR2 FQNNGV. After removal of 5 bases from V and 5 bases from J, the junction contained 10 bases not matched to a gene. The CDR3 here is CASSPRGSGTETQYF. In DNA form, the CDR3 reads TGTGCCAGCAGCCCCCGTGGTAGCGGGACGGAGACCCAGTACTTC. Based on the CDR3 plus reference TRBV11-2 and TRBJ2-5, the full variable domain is EAGVAQSPRYKIIEKRQSVAFWCNPISGHATLYWYQQILGQGPKLLIQFQNNGVVDDSQLPKDRFSAERLKGVDSTLKIQPAKLEDSAVYLCASSPRGSGTETQYFGPGTRLLVL.

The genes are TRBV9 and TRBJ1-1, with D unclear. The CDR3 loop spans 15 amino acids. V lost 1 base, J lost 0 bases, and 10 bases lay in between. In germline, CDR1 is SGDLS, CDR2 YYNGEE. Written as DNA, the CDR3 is TGTGCCAGCAGCGTAAACCAGCGGATGAACACTGAAGCTTTCTTT. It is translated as CASSVNQRMNTEAFF. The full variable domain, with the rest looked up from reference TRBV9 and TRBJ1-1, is DSGVTQTPKHLITATGQRVTLRCSPRSGDLSVYWYQQSLDQGLQFLIQYYNGEERAKGNILERFSAQQFPDLHSELNLSSLELGDSALYFCASSVNQRMNTEAFFGQGTRLTVV.

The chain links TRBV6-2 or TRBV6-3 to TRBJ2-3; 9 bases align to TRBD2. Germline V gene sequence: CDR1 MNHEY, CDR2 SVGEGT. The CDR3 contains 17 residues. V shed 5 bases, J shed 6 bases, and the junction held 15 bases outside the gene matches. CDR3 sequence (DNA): TGTGCCAGCAGTAGGGGATCGCGGGGGGGCAATCGTGATACGCAGTATTTT. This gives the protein CASSRGSRGGNRDTQYF.

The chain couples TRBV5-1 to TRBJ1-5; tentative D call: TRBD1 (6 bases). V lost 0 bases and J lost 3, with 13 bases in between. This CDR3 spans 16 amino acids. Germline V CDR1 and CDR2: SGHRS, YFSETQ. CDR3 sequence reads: CASSLEPQGYNQPQHF. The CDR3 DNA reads TGCGCCAGCAGCTTGGAGCCACAGGGATACAATCAGCCCCAGCATTTT.

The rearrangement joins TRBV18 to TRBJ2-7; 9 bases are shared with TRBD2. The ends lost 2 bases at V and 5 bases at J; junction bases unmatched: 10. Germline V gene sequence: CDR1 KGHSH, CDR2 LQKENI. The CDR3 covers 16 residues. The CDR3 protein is CASSPFASGNPNEQYF. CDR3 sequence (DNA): TGTGCCAGCTCACCATTCGCTAGCGGGAACCCTAACGAGCAGTACTTC.

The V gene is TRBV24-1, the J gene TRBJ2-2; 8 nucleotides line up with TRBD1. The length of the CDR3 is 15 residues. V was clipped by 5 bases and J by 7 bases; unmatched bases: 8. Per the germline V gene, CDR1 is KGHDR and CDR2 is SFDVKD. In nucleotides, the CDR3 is TGTGCCACCAGTGGAAAGACAGGGGTTAACGGGGAGCTGTTTTTT. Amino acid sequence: CATSGKTGVNGELFF.

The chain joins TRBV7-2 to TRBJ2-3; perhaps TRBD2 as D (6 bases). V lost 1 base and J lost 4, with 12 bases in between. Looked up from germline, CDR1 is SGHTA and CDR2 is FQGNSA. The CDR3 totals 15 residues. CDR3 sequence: CASSLDRRVADTQYF. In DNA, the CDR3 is TGTGCCAGCAGCTTAGACAGGAGGGTGGCAGATACGCAGTATTTT.

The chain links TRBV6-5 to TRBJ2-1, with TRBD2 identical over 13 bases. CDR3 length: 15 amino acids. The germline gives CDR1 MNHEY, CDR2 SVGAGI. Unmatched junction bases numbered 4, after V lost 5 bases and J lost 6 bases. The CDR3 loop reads CASSTTSGRGNEQFF. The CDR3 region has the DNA TGTGCCAGCAGTACTACTAGCGGGAGGGGCAATGAGCAGTTCTTC.

CDR3 nucleotide sequence: TGTGCCATCAGTCTGGGACAGGGGGCTGGGAACACTGAAGCTTTCTTT. Translated: CAISLGQGAGNTEAFF. The rearrangement links TRBV10-3 to TRBJ1-1; 12 bases are a match to TRBD1. The V gene end was trimmed by 5 bases and the J gene end by 1 base; junction bases not matched to a gene: 5. The CDR3 length is 16 residues. The germline V gene has CDR1 ENHRY and CDR2 SYGVKD.

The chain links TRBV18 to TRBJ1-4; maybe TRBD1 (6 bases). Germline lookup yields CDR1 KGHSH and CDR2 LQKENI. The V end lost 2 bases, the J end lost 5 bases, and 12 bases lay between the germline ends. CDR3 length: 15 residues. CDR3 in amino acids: CASSPMTGRNEKLFF. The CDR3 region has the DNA TGTGCCAGCTCACCAATGACAGGTCGAAATGAAAAACTGTTTTTT.

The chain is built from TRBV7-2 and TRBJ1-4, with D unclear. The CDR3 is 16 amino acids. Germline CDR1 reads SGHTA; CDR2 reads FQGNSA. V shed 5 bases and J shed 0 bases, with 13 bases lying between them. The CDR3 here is CASSPFGFATNEKLFF. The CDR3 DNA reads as TGTGCCAGCAGCCCCTTCGGTTTCGCAACTAATGAAAAACTGTTTTTT.